This entry lists 23 T cell receptor beta chains sequenced from one sample in a study of chemoradiotherapy in HPV16-positive cancers. Libraries were prepared by immunoSEQ multiplex PCR; TCRdb keeps only in-frame clonotypes and omits some of them. The sample has about 7,800 clones; around 81% are singletons. The specimen was collected from a patient who underwent chemoradiotherapy. The receptors derive from a human donor with HPV-associated anogenital cancer.

The chain uses TRBV7-2 and TRBJ2-5, with 8 bases fitting TRBD2. CDR1 and CDR2 from the germline V gene are SGHTA and FQGNSA. The CDR3 runs to 16 residues. The V and J ends lost 1 base and 5 bases, in that order; junction bases with no gene match: 9. CDR3 loop: CASSLEAGGAYETQYF. The CDR3 DNA is TGTGCCAGCAGCTTAGAGGCCGGGGGGGCCTATGAGACCCAGTACTTC.

V usage is TRBV28 and J usage is TRBJ2-1, with a weak D call TRBD2 (6 bases). The CDR3 spans 16 residues. Trimming took 6 bases from V and 0 from J, leaving 15 bases between them. Germline V gives CDR1 MDHEN, CDR2 SYDVKM. The CDR3 sequence: CASSGAGLPSYNEQFF. In DNA form, the CDR3 reads TGTGCCAGCAGCGGGGCGGGACTCCCCTCCTACAATGAGCAGTTCTTC.

The chain carries TRBV5-4 and TRBJ2-5, with 12 bases lining up with TRBD2. Germline CDR1 is SGHNT and CDR2 is YYREEE (reference sequence). V trimming: 3 bases; J trimming: 2 bases; junction bases outside the gene matches: 5. The CDR3 length is 16 residues. The CDR3, as DNA: TGTGCCAGCAGCTCCCCTAGCGGGGGGGGGCAAGAGACCCAGTACTTC. This gives the protein CASSSPSGGGQETQYF.

V usage is TRBV28 and J usage is TRBJ2-5, with 8 bases fitting TRBD2. The CDR3 covers 13 residues. The germline V gene has CDR1 MDHEN and CDR2 SYDVKM. V was pared by 9 bases and J by 4 bases, with 7 bases of the junction left unmatched. The CDR3 coding sequence is TGTGCCAGTTTTCGGGGGGGAGGAGAGACCCAGTACTTC. This encodes CASFRGGGETQYF.

V and J are TRBV5-1 and TRBJ2-3, with 9 bases identical to TRBD1. V was pared by 4 bases and J by 6 bases, with 6 bases of the junction left unmatched. In germline, CDR1 is SGHRS, CDR2 YFSETQ. The CDR3 consists of 14 residues. The CDR3 DNA reads as TGCGCCAGCAGCCCCAGACAGGGGGGGGATACGCAGTATTTT. It encodes CASSPRQGGDTQYF.

The V call is TRBV5-4, the J call TRBJ2-1, with D possibly TRBD2 on 7 matching bases. Germline V gives CDR1 SGHNT, CDR2 YYREEE (reference sequence). This CDR3 is 16 amino acids long. Trimming removed 0 bases from V and 2 bases from J, with 12 bases in between. CDR3 in amino acids: CASSLDGGRTYNEQFF. The DNA for the CDR3 is TGTGCCAGCAGCTTGGACGGGGGGCGGACCTACAATGAGCAGTTCTTC.

The V call is TRBV10-3, the J call TRBJ2-1; 12 bases agree with TRBD2. The CDR3 has 17 amino acids. Germline trimming cut 7 bases from V and 1 base from J; bases unmatched to any gene: 8. In germline, CDR1 is ENHRY, CDR2 SYGVKD. In DNA, the CDR3 is TGTGCCATCATCCGGACTAGCGGGGCTAATTCCTACAATGAGCAGTTCTTC. It translates to CAIIRTSGANSYNEQFF.

The chain uses TRBV7-6 and TRBJ1-2; TRBD1 agrees at 8 bases. This CDR3 has 17 amino acids. Germline V gene lookup returns CDR1 SGHVS and CDR2 FNYEAQ. The junction had 13 bases not matched to a gene; V was cut back by 5 bases and J by 2 bases. This CDR3 is CASSPRPGQDTNYGYTF. In nucleotides, the CDR3 is TGTGCCAGCAGCCCCCGACCGGGACAGGATACGAACTATGGCTACACCTTC.

The J gene is TRBJ1-4, the V gene TRBV11-2; D is uncertain. Germline CDR1 SGHAT, CDR2 FQNNGV. CDR3 length: 13 residues. V shed 3 bases and J shed 4 bases, with 6 bases lying between them. The CDR3 loop reads CASSFERNEKLFF. The CDR3 DNA follows: TGTGCCAGCAGCTTCGAACGTAATGAAAAACTGTTTTTT.

The chain links TRBV11-2 to TRBJ1-1, with D hard to call. The V end was cut by 0 bases, the J end by 0 bases, with 8 bases between. Germline CDR1 SGHAT, CDR2 FQNNGV. The CDR3 consists of 15 residues. The CDR3 DNA reads as TGTGCCAGCAGCTTAGATCAGCCCCTGAACACTGAAGCTTTCTTT. This translates into CASSLDQPLNTEAFF.

J is TRBJ1-2 and V is TRBV5-6; 12 nucleotides align to TRBD1. Germline assignment: CDR1 SGHDT and CDR2 YYEEEE. The CDR3 extends over 16 amino acids. With 4 bases clipped from V and 4 bases from J, the junction kept 8 bases outside the gene matches. In nucleotides, the CDR3 is TGTGCCAGCAGCCCAGCCGGGACAGGGGGCAGCTATGGCTACACCTTC. Protein sequence: CASSPAGTGGSYGYTF.

The chain links TRBV11-2 to TRBJ2-1, with 7 bases identical to TRBD2. The trim removed 0 bases at V and 15 bases at J, leaving 5 bases unmatched. Germline values: CDR1 SGHAT, CDR2 FQNNGV. CDR3 length: 12 residues. CDR3 bases: TGTGCCAGCAGCTTAGATGGGGGGGGGTTGTTCTTC. Amino acid sequence: CASSLDGGGLFF.

The chain has TRBV11-2 and TRBJ1-5, with D unresolved. The germline V and J ends were trimmed by 0 bases and 3 bases, with 9 bases remaining between them. The germline V gene has CDR1 SGHAT and CDR2 FQNNGV. The CDR3 runs to 15 residues. The CDR3 DNA sequence: TGTGCCAGCAGCTTAGATCGAGGATACAATCAGCCCCAGCATTTT. This codes for CASSLDRGYNQPQHF.

The rearrangement links TRBV30 to TRBJ2-5; D may be TRBD1 (6 bases). V was pared by 3 bases and J by 1 base, with 9 bases between. Germline V gives CDR1 GTSNPN, CDR2 SVGIG (reference sequence). CDR3 length: 13 amino acids. As DNA, the CDR3 is TGTGCCTGGAGGAGACAGGTCCAAGAGACCCAGTACTTC. Translation: CAWRRQVQETQYF.

This clone has just a few counts. The chain links TRBV7-3 to TRBJ1-2, with a possible D match to TRBD1 (6 bases). The ends were cut back, 5 bases at V and 5 bases at J, with 21 bases in the middle. This CDR3 contains 16 residues. Germline V gene lookup returns CDR1 SGHTA and CDR2 FQGTGA. CDR3 sequence: CASSTSDSLNPYGYTF. The CDR3, as DNA: TGTGCCAGCAGCACGTCGGACAGCTTAAACCCTTATGGCTACACCTTC.

CDR3 bases: TGTGCCACCAGCAGAGCCCCGTCAGGGATCTACGAGCAGTACTTC. Translation gives CATSRAPSGIYEQYF. V and J are TRBV15 and TRBJ2-7, with a tentative D call TRBD1 (5 bases). The CDR3 runs 15 residues. The germline gives CDR1 LNHNV, CDR2 YYDKDF (reference sequence). V lost 1 base, J lost 3 bases, and 13 bases lay in between.

The CDR3 is CASSLAGATDTQYF. The CDR3 DNA reads as TGTGCCAGCAGCTTAGCGGGGGCAACAGATACGCAGTATTTT. This chain uses TRBV7-9 with TRBJ2-3, with D tentatively TRBD1 (6 bases). CDR1 is SEHNR and CDR2 is FQNEAQ in the germline V gene (reference sequence). The CDR3 spans 14 residues. V lost 0 bases to trimming and J lost 3 bases, with 7 bases between them.

This chain connects TRBV7-6 to TRBJ1-2; possible D gene TRBD1, 6 bases. Germline V CDR1 and CDR2: SGHVS, FNYEAQ. V lost 5 bases and J lost 4, with 23 bases in between. This CDR3 is built from 17 residues. CDR3 loop: CASSPSPQGQGSYGYTF. In nucleotides, the CDR3 is TGTGCCAGCAGCCCATCACCCCAGGGCCAGGGGTCCTATGGCTACACCTTC.

This chain connects TRBV5-6 to TRBJ2-1, with 10 bases matching TRBD2. The length of the CDR3 is 17 residues. V lost 4 bases and J lost 3; bases outside the gene matches: 10. Germline-derived CDR1 and CDR2 are SGHDT and YYEEEE. The CDR3 protein is CASSGDTGTSDYNEQFF. Here the CDR3 DNA reads TGTGCCAGCAGCGGGGATACCGGGACTAGCGACTACAATGAGCAGTTCTTC. The full variable domain, its missing parts supplied by reference TRBV5-6 and TRBJ2-1, is DAGVTQSPTHLIKTRGQQVTLRCSPKSGHDTVSWYQQALGQGPQFIFQYYEEEERQRGNFPDRFSGHQFPNYSSELNVNALLLGDSALYLCASSGDTGTSDYNEQFFGPGTRLTVL.

This clone was counted only a few times. The V call is TRBV19, the J call TRBJ1-5; D call uncertain. Germline-derived CDR1 and CDR2 are LNHDA and SQIVND (reference sequence). The CDR3 has 12 amino acids. V lost 5 bases and J 7 bases, leaving 9 bases between the germline ends. CDR3 residues: CASSARLQPQHF. In DNA, the CDR3 is TGTGCCAGTAGTGCCCGTCTACAGCCCCAGCATTTT. The variable domain in full, with the rest retrieved from reference TRBV19 and TRBJ1-5, is DGGITQSPKYLFRKEGQNVTLSCEQNLNHDAMYWYRQDPGQGLRLIYYSQIVNDFQKGDIAEGYSVSREKKESFPLTVTSAQKNPTAFYLCASSARLQPQHFGDGTRLSIL.

The chain recombines TRBV30 with TRBJ2-1, with D uncertain. Between the trimmed V and J ends, which lost 6 bases and 9 bases, there was a span of 9 bases. CDR3 length equals 10 residues. Germline V gives CDR1 GTSNPN, CDR2 SVGIG (reference sequence). The CDR3 protein is CACPQAEQFF. The CDR3 region has the DNA TGTGCCTGCCCGCAGGCTGAGCAGTTCTTC.

This rearrangement joins TRBV28 to TRBJ2-5, with 8 bases fitting TRBD1. The length of the CDR3 is 18 residues. CDR1 is MDHEN, CDR2 SYDVKM, per germline. The V and J ends lost 5 bases and 0 bases, in that order; junction bases with no gene match: 14. This CDR3 is CASSAAGTGILYQETQYF. CDR3 DNA sequence: TGTGCCAGCAGTGCTGCCGGGACAGGTATTCTGTACCAAGAGACCCAGTACTTC.

The chain employs TRBV7-3 and TRBJ2-3; D is unclear. Trimming cost V 3 bases and J 6 bases, with 10 bases left between them. Germline V gene lookup returns CDR1 SGHTA and CDR2 FQGTGA. CDR3 size: 13 residues. The CDR3 reads CASSFSETDTQYF. For the CDR3, the DNA is TGTGCCAGCAGCTTCTCTGAGACGGATACGCAGTATTTT. Drawing the rest from reference TRBV7-3 and TRBJ2-3, the complete variable domain is GAGVSQTPSNKVTEKGKYVELRCDPISGHTALYWYRQSLGQGPEFLIYFQGTGAADDSGLPNDRFFAVRPEGSVSTLKIQRTERGDSAVYLCASSFSETDTQYFGPGTRLTVL.